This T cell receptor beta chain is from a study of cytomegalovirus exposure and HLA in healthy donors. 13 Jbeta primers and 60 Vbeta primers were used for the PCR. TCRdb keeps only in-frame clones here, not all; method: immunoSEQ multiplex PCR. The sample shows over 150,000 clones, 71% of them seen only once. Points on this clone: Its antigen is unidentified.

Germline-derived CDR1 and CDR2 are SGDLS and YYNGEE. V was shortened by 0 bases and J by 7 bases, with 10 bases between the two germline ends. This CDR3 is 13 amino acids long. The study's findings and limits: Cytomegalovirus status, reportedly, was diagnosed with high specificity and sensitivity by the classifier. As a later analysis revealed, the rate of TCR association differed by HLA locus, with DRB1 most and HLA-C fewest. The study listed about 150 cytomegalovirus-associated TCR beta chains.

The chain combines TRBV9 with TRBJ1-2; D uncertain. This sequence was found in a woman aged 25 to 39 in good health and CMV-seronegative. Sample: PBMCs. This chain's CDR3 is CASSVEGEGGYTF. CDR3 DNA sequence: TGTGCCAGCAGCGTAGAAGGAGAAGGTGGCTACACCTTC.